This T cell receptor beta chain was obtained from a study of a mutant IDH1 vaccine in newly diagnosed glioma. Whole-study context: Radiotherapy alone preceded vaccination by 4-6 weeks; alternatively, vaccination started with temozolomide cycles. Among treated patients, about 62% were male and approximately 40% female, and mean age was around 40 years.

Produced via immunoSEQ multiplex PCR; TCRdb's table is partial and in-frame only. The top ten clones hold approximately 4.7% of a sample with tens of thousands of clones, approximately 80% of them seen once. Regarding this clone: The antigen is undetermined.

Sample time point: week 35, safety follow-up. Every vaccination contained 300 ug of the mutant IDH1 20-mer peptide and was paired with topical imiquimod. Donors had new IDH1-mutant astrocytomas of WHO grade 3 or 4 (ATRX-lost). Whole-study results and caveats: A vaccine-induced immune response developed in roughly 93% of the patients.

The sample consisted of PBMCs, taken from a glioma patient whose treatment included an IDH1 peptide vaccine. The receptor was isolated from a woman aged 40 to 50 with glioma. Some clones in this sample may be carry-over from other donors' samples.

In nucleotides, the CDR3 is TGTGCCAGCAGCTTGGCCGCCGTTCTGAACACTGAAGCTTTCTTT. Protein product: CASSLAAVLNTEAFF. The chain combines TRBV5-4 with TRBJ1-1; D is uncertain. Germline V lookup: CDR1 SGHNT, CDR2 YYREEE (reference sequence). The CDR3 totals 15 residues. Trimming removed 0 bases at V and 0 bases at J, with 9 bases between.